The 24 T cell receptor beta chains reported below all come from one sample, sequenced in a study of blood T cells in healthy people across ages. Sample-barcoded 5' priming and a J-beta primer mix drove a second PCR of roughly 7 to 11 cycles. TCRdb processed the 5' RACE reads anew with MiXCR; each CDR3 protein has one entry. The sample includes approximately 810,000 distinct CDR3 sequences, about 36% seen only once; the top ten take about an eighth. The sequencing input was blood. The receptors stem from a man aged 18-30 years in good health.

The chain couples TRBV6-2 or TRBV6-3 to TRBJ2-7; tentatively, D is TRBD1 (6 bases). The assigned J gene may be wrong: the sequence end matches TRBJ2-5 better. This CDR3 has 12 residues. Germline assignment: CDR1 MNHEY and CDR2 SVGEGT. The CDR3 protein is CATKGEQETQYF. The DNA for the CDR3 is TGTGCCACCAAGGGGGAGCAAGAGACCCAGTACTTC.

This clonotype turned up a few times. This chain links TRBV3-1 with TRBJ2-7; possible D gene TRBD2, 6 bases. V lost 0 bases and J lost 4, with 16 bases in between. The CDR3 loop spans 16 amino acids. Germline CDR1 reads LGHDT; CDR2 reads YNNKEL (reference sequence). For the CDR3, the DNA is TGTGCCAGCAGCCAAGAAGGTGACGGGACTCGTTACGAGCAGTACTTC. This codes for CASSQEGDGTRYEQYF.

DNA of the CDR3: TGTGCCAGCAGCGTAAACGGGGGGCGCCAAGAGACCCAGTACTTC. Its translation is CASSVNGGRQETQYF. This rearrangement joins TRBV9 to TRBJ2-4, with D perhaps TRBD2 (7 bases). The J call may not be correct, given that the DNA end is closer to TRBJ2-5. The CDR3 loop spans 15 amino acids. Germline V CDR1 and CDR2: SGDLS, YYNGEE.

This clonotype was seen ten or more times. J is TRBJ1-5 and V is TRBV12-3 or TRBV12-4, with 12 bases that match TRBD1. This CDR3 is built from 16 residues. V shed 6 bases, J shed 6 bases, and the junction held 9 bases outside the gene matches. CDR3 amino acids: CASRESGTGGSQPQHF. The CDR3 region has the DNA TGTGCCAGCAGAGAATCCGGGACAGGGGGCAGTCAGCCCCAGCATTTT.

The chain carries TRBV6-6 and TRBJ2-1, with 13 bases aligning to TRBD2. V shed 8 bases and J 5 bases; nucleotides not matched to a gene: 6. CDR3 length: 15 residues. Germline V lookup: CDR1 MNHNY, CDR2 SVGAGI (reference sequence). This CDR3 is CASFNTSGGDNEQFF. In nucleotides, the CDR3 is TGTGCCAGCTTCAATACTAGCGGGGGGGACAATGAGCAGTTCTTC.

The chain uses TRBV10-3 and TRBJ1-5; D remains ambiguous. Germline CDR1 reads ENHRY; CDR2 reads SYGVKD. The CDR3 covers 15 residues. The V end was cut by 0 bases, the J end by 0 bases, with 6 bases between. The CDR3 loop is CAISESRSSNQPQHF. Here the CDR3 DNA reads TGTGCCATCAGTGAGTCACGGTCTAGCAATCAGCCCCAGCATTTT.

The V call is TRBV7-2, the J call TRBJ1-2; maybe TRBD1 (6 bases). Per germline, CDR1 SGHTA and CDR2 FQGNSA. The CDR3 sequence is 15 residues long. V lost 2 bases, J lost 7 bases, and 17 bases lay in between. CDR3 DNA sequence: TGTGCCAGCAGCTTAACGGGGGGCTTGGCTGGTGGCTACACCTTC. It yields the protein CASSLTGGLAGGYTF.

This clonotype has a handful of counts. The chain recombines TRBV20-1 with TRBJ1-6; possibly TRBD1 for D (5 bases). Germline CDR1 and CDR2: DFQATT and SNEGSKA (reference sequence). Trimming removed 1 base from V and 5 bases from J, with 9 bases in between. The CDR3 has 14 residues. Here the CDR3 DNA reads TGCAGTGCTAGAGTGTCAGGGAATAATTCACCCCTCCACTTT. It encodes CSARVSGNNSPLHF.

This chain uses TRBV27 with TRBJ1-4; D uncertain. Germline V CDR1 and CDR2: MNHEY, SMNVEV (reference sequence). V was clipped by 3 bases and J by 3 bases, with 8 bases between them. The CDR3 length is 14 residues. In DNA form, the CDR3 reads TGTGCCAGCAGTTTCGGGCAGGCTAATGAAAAACTGTTTTTT. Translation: CASSFGQANEKLFF.

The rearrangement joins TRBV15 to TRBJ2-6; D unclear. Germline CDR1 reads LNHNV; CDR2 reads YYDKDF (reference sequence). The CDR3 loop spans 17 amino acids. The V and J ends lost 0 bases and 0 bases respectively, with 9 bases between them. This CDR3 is CATSREGKSSGANVLTF. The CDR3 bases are TGTGCCACCAGCAGAGAGGGAAAGAGCTCTGGGGCCAACGTCCTGACTTTC.

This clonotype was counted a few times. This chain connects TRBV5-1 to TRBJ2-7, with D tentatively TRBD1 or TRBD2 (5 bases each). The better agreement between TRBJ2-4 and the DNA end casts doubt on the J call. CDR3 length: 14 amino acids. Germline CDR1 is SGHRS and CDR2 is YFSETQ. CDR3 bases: TGCGCCAGCAGCTTCGGGGCTATGAGGGACATTCAGTACTTC. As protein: CASSFGAMRDIQYF.

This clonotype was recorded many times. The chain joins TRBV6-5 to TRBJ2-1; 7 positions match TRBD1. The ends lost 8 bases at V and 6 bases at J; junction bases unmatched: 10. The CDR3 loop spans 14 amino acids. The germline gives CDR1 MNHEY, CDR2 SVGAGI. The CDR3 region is CASRIDRAGNEQFF. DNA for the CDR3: TGTGCCAGCCGTATCGACAGGGCAGGCAATGAGCAGTTCTTC.

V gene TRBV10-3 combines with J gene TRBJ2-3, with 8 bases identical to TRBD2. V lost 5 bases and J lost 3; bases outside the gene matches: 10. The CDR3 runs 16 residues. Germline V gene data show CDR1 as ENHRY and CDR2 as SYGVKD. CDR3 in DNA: TGTGCCATCAGTCAACCCACGGGGGGGAGGACAGATACGCAGTATTTT. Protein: CAISQPTGGRTDTQYF.

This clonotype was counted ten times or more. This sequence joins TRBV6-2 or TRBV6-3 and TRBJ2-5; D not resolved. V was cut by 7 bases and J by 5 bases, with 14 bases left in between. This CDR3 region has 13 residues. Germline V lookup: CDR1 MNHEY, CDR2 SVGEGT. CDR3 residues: CASTKGKVETQYF. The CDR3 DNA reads TGTGCCAGCACTAAAGGAAAGGTGGAGACCCAGTACTTC.

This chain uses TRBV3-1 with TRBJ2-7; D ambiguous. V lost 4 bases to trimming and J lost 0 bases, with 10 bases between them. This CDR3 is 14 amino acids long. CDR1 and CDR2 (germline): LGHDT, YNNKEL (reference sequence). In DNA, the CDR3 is TGTGCCAGCAGCCTAAACCCAAGCTCCTACGAGCAGTACTTC. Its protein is CASSLNPSSYEQYF.

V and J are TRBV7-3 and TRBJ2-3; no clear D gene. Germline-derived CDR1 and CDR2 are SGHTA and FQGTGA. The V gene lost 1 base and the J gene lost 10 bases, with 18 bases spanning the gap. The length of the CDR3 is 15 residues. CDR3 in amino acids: CASSLNPDPRMAQYF. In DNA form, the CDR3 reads TGTGCCAGCAGCTTAAACCCCGACCCCCGAATGGCGCAGTATTTT.

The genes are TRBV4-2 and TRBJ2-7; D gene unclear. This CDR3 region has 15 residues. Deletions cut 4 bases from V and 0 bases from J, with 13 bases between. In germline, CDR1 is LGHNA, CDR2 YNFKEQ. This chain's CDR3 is CASSRSTSSSYEQYF. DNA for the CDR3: TGTGCCAGCAGCCGTTCGACTTCGAGCTCCTACGAGCAGTACTTC.

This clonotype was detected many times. CDR3: CATSSLMQRTDTQYF. The CDR3 coding sequence is TGTGCCACCAGCAGTCTTATGCAGAGGACAGATACGCAGTATTTT. The chain carries TRBV15 and TRBJ2-3; D is unclear. V was clipped by 3 bases and J by 3 bases, with 13 bases between them. Germline values: CDR1 LNHNV, CDR2 YYDKDF (reference sequence). The length of the CDR3 is 15 residues.

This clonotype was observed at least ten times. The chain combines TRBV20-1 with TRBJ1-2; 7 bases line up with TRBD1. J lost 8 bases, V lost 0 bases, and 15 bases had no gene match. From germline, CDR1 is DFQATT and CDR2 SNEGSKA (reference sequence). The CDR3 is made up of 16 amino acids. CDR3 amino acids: CSARDLGRGQLGGYTF. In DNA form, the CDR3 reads TGCAGTGCTAGAGATTTAGGGAGGGGGCAATTGGGGGGCTACACCTTC.

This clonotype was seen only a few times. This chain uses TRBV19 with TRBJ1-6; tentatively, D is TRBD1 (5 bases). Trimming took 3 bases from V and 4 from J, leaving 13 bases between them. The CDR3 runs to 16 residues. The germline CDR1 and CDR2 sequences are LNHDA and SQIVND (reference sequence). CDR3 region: CASSMSGRAYNSPLHF. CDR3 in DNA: TGTGCCAGTAGTATGTCGGGCAGGGCTTATAATTCACCCCTCCACTTT.

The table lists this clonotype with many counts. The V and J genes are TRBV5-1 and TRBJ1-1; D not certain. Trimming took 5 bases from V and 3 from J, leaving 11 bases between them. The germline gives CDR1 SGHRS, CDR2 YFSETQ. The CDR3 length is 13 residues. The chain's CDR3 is CASSPGRDTEAFF. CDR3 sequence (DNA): TGCGCCAGCAGTCCCGGACGAGACACTGAAGCTTTCTTT.

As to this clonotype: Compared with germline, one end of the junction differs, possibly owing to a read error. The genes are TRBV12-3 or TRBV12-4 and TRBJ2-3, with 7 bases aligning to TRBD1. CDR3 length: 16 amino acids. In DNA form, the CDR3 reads TGTGCCAGCACCGCCGACAGGGCCGAGTTAGCAGATGCGCAGTATTTT. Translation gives CASTADRAELADAQYF.

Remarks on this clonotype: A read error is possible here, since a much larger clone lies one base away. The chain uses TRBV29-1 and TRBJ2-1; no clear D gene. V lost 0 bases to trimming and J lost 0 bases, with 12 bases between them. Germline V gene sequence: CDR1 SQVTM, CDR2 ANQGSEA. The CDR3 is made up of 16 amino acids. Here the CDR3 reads CSVEDMAESSYNEQFF. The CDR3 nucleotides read TGCAGCGTTGAAGATATGGCAGAGAGCTCCTACAATGAGCAGTTCTTC.

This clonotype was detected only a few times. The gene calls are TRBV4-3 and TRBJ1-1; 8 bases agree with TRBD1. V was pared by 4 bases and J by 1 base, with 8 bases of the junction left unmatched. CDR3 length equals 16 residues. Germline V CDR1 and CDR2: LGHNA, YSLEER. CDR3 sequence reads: CASSLGQDRTNTEAFF. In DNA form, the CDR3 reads TGCGCCAGCAGCCTGGGACAGGACCGAACGAACACTGAAGCTTTCTTT.